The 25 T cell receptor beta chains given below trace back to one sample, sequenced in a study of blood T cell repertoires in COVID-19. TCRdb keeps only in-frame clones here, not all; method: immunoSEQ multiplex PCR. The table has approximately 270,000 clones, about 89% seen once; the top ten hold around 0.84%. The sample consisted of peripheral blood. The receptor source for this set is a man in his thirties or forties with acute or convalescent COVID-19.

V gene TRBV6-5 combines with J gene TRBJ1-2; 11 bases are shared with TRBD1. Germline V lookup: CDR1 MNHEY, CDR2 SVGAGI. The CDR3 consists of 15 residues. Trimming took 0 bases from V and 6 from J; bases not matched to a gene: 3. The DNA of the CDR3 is TGTGCCAGCAGTTACTCGAGGGACAGGGGGGATGGCTACACCTTC. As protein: CASSYSRDRGDGYTF.

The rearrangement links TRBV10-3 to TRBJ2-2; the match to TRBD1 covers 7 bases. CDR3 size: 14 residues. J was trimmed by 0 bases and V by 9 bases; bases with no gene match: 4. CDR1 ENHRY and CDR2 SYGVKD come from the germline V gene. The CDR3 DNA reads TGTGCCATAACGGGGACAGCGAACACCGGGGAGCTGTTTTTT. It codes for CAITGTANTGELFF.

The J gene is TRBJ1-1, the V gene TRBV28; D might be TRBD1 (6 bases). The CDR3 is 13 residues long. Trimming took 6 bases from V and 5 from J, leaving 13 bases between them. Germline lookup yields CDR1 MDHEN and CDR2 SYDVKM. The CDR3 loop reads CASRLQGRTEAFF. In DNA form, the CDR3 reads TGTGCCAGCAGGCTACAGGGAAGAACTGAAGCTTTCTTT.

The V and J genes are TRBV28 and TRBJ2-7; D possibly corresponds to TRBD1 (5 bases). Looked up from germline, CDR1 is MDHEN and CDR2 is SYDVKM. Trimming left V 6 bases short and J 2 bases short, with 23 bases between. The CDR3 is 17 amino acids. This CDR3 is CASRPLVSAGNPYEQYF. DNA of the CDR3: TGTGCCAGCAGGCCCCTGGTATCGGCAGGGAACCCCTACGAGCAGTACTTC. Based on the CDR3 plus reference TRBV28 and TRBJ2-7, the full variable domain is DVKVTQSSRYLVKRTGEKVFLECVQDMDHENMFWYRQDPGLGLRLIYFSYDVKMKEKGDIPEGYSVSREKKERFSLILESASTNQTSMYLCASRPLVSAGNPYEQYFGPGTRLTVT.

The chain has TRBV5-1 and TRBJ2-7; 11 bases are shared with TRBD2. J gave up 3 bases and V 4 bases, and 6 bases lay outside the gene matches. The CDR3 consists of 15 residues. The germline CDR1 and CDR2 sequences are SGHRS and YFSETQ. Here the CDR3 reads CASSGTGTSGYEQYF. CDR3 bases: TGCGCCAGCAGCGGAACCGGGACTAGCGGCTACGAGCAGTACTTC.

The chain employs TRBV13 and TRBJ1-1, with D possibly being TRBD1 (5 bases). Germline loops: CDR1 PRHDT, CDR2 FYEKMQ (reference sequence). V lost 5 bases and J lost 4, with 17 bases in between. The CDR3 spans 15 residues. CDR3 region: CASSPRGGWVTEAFF. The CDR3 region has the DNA TGTGCCAGCAGCCCACGGGGGGGTTGGGTCACTGAAGCTTTCTTT.

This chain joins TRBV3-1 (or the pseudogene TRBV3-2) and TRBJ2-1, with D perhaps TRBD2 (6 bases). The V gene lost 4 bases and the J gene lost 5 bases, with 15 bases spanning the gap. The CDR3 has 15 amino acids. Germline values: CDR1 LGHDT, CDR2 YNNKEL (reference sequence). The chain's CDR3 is CASSRLAQVDNEQFF. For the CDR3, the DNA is TGTGCCAGCAGCCGCCTAGCGCAGGTTGACAATGAGCAGTTCTTC.

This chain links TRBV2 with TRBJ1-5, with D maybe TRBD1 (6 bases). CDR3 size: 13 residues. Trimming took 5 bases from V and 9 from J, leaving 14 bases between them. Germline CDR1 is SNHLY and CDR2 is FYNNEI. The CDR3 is CASSSDSPGPQHF. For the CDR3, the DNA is TGTGCCAGCAGTTCGGACAGCCCGGGGCCCCAGCATTTT.

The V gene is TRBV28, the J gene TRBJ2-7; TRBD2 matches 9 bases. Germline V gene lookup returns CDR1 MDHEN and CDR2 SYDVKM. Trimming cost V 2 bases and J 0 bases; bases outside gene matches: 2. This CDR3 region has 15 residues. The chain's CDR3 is CASSLGGRASYEQYF. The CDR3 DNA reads TGTGCCAGCAGTTTAGGCGGGAGGGCCTCCTACGAGCAGTACTTC.

The CDR3 nucleotides read TGTGCCAGCAGTGAAAATCCGACAGGGGCCTCCTACGAGCAGTACTTC. Residues: CASSENPTGASYEQYF. The rearrangement uses TRBV25-1 and TRBJ2-7; TRBD1 agrees at 8 bases. The CDR3 has 16 residues. The ends lost 2 bases at V and 0 bases at J; junction bases unmatched: 6. The V gene's germline CDR1 is MGHDK and CDR2 SYGVNS.

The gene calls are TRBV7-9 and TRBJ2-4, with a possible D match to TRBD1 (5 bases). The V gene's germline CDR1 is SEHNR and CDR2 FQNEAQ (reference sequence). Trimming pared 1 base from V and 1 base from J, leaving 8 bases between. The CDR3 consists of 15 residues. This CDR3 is CASSLGGAAKNIQYF. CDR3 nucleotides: TGTGCCAGCAGCTTAGGGGGCGCCGCCAAAAACATTCAGTACTTC.

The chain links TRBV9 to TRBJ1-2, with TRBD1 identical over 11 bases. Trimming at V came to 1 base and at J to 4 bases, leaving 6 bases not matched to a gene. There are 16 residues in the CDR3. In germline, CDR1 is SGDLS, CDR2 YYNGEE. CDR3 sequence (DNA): TGTGCCAGCAGCGTAAGTGTGGGGACAGGGGGCTATGGCTACACCTTC. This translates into CASSVSVGTGGYGYTF.

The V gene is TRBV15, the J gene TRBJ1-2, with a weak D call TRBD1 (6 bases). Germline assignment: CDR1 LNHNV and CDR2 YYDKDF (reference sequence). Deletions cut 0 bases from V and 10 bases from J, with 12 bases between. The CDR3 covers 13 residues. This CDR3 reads CATSRDLGGYYTF. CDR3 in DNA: TGTGCCACCAGCAGAGATTTAGGGGGTTACTACACCTTC.

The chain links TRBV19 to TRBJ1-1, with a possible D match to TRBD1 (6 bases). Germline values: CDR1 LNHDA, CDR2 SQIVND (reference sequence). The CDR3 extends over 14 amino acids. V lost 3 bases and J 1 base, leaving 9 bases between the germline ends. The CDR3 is CASSIRQENTEAFF. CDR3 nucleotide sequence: TGTGCCAGTAGTATCAGACAGGAGAACACTGAAGCTTTCTTT.

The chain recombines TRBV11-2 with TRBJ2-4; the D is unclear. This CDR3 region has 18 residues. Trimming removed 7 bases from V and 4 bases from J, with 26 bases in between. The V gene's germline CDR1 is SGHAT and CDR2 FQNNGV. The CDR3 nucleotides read TGTGCCAGCACCCTCGTCGGGTTCGGTGTGGGTCCGAAAAACATTCAGTACTTC. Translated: CASTLVGFGVGPKNIQYF.

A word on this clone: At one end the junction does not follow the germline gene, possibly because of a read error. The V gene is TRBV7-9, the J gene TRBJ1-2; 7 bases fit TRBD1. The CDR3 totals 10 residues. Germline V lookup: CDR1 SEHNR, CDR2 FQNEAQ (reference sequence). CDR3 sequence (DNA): TGTGCCAGCAGCTTGAAAGGGACAGTCTTC. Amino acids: CASSLKGTVF.

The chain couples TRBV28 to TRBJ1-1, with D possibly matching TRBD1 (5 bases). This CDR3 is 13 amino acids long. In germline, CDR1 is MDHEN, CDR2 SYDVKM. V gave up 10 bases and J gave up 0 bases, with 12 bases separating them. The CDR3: CATADTLNTEAFF. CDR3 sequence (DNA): TGTGCCACCGCGGACACCTTGAACACTGAAGCTTTCTTT.

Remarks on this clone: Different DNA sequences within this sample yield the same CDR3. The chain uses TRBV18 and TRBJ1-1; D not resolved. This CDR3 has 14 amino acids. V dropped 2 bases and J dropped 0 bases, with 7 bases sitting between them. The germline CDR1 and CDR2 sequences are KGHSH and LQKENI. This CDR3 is CASSPGLLNTEAFF. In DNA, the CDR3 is TGTGCCAGCTCACCAGGGCTATTGAACACTGAAGCTTTCTTT.

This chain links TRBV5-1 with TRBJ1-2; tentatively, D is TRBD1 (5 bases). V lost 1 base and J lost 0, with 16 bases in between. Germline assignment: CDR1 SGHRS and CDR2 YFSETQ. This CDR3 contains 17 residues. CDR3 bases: TGCGCCAGCAGCTTGCGCTTAGACAGCTATCCTAACTATGGCTACACCTTC. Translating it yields CASSLRLDSYPNYGYTF. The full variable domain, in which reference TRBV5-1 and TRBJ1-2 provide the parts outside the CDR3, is KAGVTQTPRYLIKTRGQQVTLSCSPISGHRSVSWYQQTPGQGLQFLFEYFSETQRNKGNFPGRFSGRQFSNSRSEMNVSTLELGDSALYLCASSLRLDSYPNYGYTFGSGTRLTVV.

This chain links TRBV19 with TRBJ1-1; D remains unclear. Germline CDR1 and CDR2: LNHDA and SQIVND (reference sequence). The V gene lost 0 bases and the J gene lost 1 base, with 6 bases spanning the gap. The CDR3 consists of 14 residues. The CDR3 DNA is TGTGCCAGTAGTATAGATCCCAAGAACACTGAAGCTTTCTTT. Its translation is CASSIDPKNTEAFF.

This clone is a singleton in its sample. The CDR3 DNA is TGCGCCAGCAGCCAAGATGAGGGGGCTGGAAACACCATATATTTT. Residues: CASSQDEGAGNTIYF. V gene TRBV4-1 combines with J gene TRBJ1-3; D might be TRBD1 (6 bases). V lost 0 bases to trimming and J lost 2 bases, with 8 bases between them. CDR3 size: 15 residues. Germline lookup yields CDR1 MGHRA and CDR2 YSYEKL.

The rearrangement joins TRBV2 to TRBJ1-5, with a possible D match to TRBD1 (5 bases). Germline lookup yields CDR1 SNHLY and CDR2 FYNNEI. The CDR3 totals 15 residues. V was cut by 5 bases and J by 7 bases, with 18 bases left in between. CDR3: CASSLERGSGQPQHF. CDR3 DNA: TGTGCCAGCAGTTTAGAACGGGGGAGCGGGCAGCCCCAGCATTTT.

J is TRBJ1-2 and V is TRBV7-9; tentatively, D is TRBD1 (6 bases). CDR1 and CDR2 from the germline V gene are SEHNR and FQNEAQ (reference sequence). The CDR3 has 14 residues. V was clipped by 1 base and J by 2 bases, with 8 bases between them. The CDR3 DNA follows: TGTGCCAGCAGCTTAGAAAGGGGGAACTATGGCTACACCTTC. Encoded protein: CASSLERGNYGYTF.

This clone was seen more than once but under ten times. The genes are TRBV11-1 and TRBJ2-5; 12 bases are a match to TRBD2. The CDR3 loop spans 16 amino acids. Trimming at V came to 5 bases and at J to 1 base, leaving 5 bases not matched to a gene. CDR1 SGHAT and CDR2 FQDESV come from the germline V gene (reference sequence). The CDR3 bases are TGTGCCAGCAGCCGACTAGCGGGGGAACCCCAAGAGACCCAGTACTTC. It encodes CASSRLAGEPQETQYF.

The CDR3 sequence: CASSLDFSGVTEAFF. The CDR3 DNA reads as TGTGCCAGCAGCTTAGACTTCTCAGGGGTTACTGAAGCTTTCTTT. V gene TRBV7-2 combines with J gene TRBJ1-1; D perhaps matches TRBD1 (6 bases). Trimming removed 1 base at V and 5 bases at J, with 14 bases between. CDR1 SGHTA and CDR2 FQGNSA come from the germline V gene. This CDR3 comprises 15 residues. The complete variable domain, with remaining parts taken from reference TRBV7-2 and TRBJ1-1, reads GAGVSQSPSNKVTEKGKDVELRCDPISGHTALYWYRQSLGQGLEFLIYFQGNSAPDKSGLPSDRFSAERTGGSVSTLTIQRTQQEDSAVYLCASSLDFSGVTEAFFGQGTRLTVV.